This entry concerns a single TCR beta chain. Antigen unknown. This sample is drawn from a study of T cells expressing NK-cell markers. On the study more broadly: It was sorted CD3+CD56-NKG2C+, CD3+CD56+NKG2C- and CD3+CD56+NKG2C+ T cells that provided the TCR beta repertoires. General study findings and limits: Each of six donors carried dominant NKG2C+ clonotypes accounting for roughly 1.0-8% of CD8+ T cells.

TCRdb reanalyzed the 5' RACE reads, giving one entry per CDR3 protein sequence and no DNA. With about 550,000 distinct CDR3 sequences in the sample, the ten largest clones hold around 4%. This CDR3 contains 15 residues. Germline CDR1 reads LGHDT; CDR2 reads YNNKEL (reference sequence). This receptor was identified in a man between 18 and 29 years old in good health. Sequenced material: blood T cells: a sorted CD56 or NKG2C T cell subset, CD4+ or CD8+ T cells, or bulk PBMC T cells (not recorded which). The chain uses TRBV3-1 and TRBJ2-5; absent DNA, TCRdb's TRBD2 call cannot be checked. The CDR3 here is CASSHREVIQETQYF.